This T cell receptor (beta chain) comes out of a study of Ad26.COV2.S vaccination and SARS-CoV-2 variants. About the study: In the study, Ad26.COV2.S was injected intramuscularly once, or twice 56 days apart.

TCRdb keeps only in-frame clones here, not all; method: immunoSEQ multiplex PCR. The sample records 200,000 to 250,000 clones, roughly 90% being singletons. Germline CDR1 reads MNHEY; CDR2 reads SMNVEV (reference sequence). The V end was cut by 4 bases, the J end by 5 bases, with 21 bases between. The CDR3 has 17 amino acids. Sample treatment: about 20 received Ad26.COV2.S at low or high dose, single or two shots; about 5 received placebo; per-sample allocation not given. The samples were gathered on day 63 after the first injection of vaccine or placebo. The input for sequencing was peripheral blood, taken in a trial of Ad26.COV2.S vaccine versus placebo. The receptor was isolated from a person between 18 and 65 years old who received the Ad26.COV2.S COVID-19 vaccine or a placebo. The V and J genes are TRBV27 and TRBJ2-1; either TRBD1 or TRBD2 may fit D (6 bases each). CDR3 nucleotide sequence: TGTGCCAGCAGTTCCCCCCCGCGACTAGGGACACACAATGAGCAGTTCTTC. Amino acid sequence: CASSSPPRLGTHNEQFF.